This TCR beta chain was documented in a study of regulatory T cells in long-lasting Graves disease. Sample time point: newly diagnosed GD, antithyroid drugs for less than 3 months. Researchers made the TCR library from RNA that was extracted from PBMCs. Researchers made TCR beta libraries by using iRepertoire HTBI primers and running Arm-PCR on CDR3 regions. MiXCR, run by TCRdb on the multiplex PCR reads, gives a single entry per CDR3 protein. The top ten clones hold approximately 15% of a sample with a few hundred thousand distinct CDR3 sequences, 14% of them seen once. At least ten counts were recorded for this clonotype. The trim removed 8 bases at V and 0 bases at J, leaving 4 bases unmatched. The V gene's germline CDR1 is SGHRS and CDR2 YFSETQ. This CDR3 has 14 amino acids. These data are also associated with another study on T cells in Graves' hyperthyroidism and ophthalmopathy.

The chain couples TRBV5-1 to TRBJ2-1; 8 nucleotides line up with TRBD2. The sequenced sample was peripheral blood mononuclear cells (PBMCs), obtained at new diagnosis, from a patient treated with antithyroid drugs. The sequence derives from a woman aged 50 to 60 with Graves disease. The CDR3 sequence is CASSGTSSYNEQFF. The CDR3 nucleotides read TGCGCCAGTAGCGGGACTAGCTCCTACAATGAGCAGTTCTTC.